One sample yielded the 26 T cell receptor beta chains listed below, sequenced in a study of identifying expanded T cells in peripheral blood. Profiling relied on immunoSEQ multiplex PCR, and the TCRdb table lists in-frame clones only, not all of them. This sample has roughly 75,000 clones, with under 90% found just once. The material sequenced was blood. The source of these receptors is a person aged 18-70 years in good health.

Only one count was recorded for this clone. The chain recombines TRBV10-3 with TRBJ2-5; D possibly corresponds to TRBD1 (6 bases). CDR1 is ENHRY and CDR2 is SYGVKD in the germline V gene. The CDR3 extends over 18 amino acids. The V gene lost 2 bases and the J gene lost 0 bases, with 19 bases spanning the gap. CDR3 nucleotides: TGTGCCATCAGTGAGGGACCCACCACAGGGCTGTACCAAGAGACCCAGTACTTC. This gives the protein CAISEGPTTGLYQETQYF.

The chain combines TRBV28 with TRBJ2-7; D is uncertain. Germline CDR1 reads MDHEN; CDR2 reads SYDVKM. The CDR3 length is 15 residues. Trimming shortened V by 5 bases and J by 0 bases, and 14 bases separated the two germline ends. The CDR3 region is CASSTLGPLSYEQYF. The CDR3 DNA sequence: TGTGCCAGCAGTACCCTAGGCCCCCTCTCCTACGAGCAGTACTTC.

Only a few counts were recorded for this clone. Other DNA sequences of this sample code for an identical CDR3. V gene TRBV5-1 combines with J gene TRBJ2-7; 8 bases align to TRBD1. Germline V gene sequence: CDR1 SGHRS, CDR2 YFSETQ. Trimming removed 7 bases from V and 2 bases from J; junction bases left unmatched: 8. This CDR3 region has 14 residues. For the CDR3, the DNA is TGCGCCAGCTCCACTGGACAGGGTGCCTACGAGCAGTACTTC. This gives the protein CASSTGQGAYEQYF.

The chain employs TRBV11-2 and TRBJ2-7; D might be TRBD1 (5 bases). The V and J ends lost 6 bases and 9 bases respectively, with 24 bases between them. CDR1 is SGHAT, CDR2 FQNNGV, per germline. The CDR3 length is 15 residues. CDR3 sequence reads: CASRSPAFTGPRQYF. The CDR3 DNA sequence: TGTGCCAGCAGATCCCCGGCATTTACAGGCCCTCGGCAGTACTTC.

Of note for this clone: Likely a read error: the CDR3 ends without its conserved phenylalanine or tryptophan. The limits of the CDR3 on the DNA are not certain, so only TCRdb's listed CDR3 is given. The CDR3 is CASSPGLADRY. This chain uses TRBV5-6 with TRBJ2-7; whether TRBD2, the table's D call, matches the DNA was not checked. Germline lookup yields CDR1 SGHDT and CDR2 YYEEEE. The CDR3 spans 11 residues, counting both ends.

This chain connects TRBV28 to TRBJ2-7; D is undetermined. Germline lookup yields CDR1 MDHEN and CDR2 SYDVKM. Trimming removed 1 base at V and 1 base at J, with 11 bases between. The CDR3 runs 15 residues. CDR3 region: CASSLFTYMSYEQYF. As DNA, the CDR3 is TGTGCCAGCAGTTTATTCACGTATATGTCCTACGAGCAGTACTTC.

The chain links TRBV6-6 to TRBJ2-3; D may be TRBD1 (6 bases). The CDR3 runs to 11 residues. Looked up from germline, CDR1 is MNHNY and CDR2 is SVGAGI (reference sequence). With 2 bases removed from V and 9 bases from J, the gap between germline ends came to 6 bases. CDR3 DNA: TGTGCCAGCAGTTACCAGGGGACGCAGTATTTT. Protein product: CASSYQGTQYF.

The V and J genes are TRBV19 and TRBJ1-1, with TRBD1 matching over 10 bases. CDR1 is LNHDA, CDR2 SQIVND, per germline (reference sequence). J lost 8 bases, V lost 3 bases, and 6 bases had no gene match. The CDR3 runs to 14 residues. As DNA, the CDR3 is TGTGCCAGTAGTATCCCCGGGACAGGGGACGAAGCTTTCTTT. Its translation is CASSIPGTGDEAFF. Variable domain in full (rest from reference TRBV19 and TRBJ1-1): DGGITQSPKYLFRKEGQNVTLSCEQNLNHDAMYWYRQDPGQGLRLIYYSQIVNDFQKGDIAEGYSVSREKKESFPLTVTSAQKNPTAFYLCASSIPGTGDEAFFGQGTRLTVV.

CDR3 protein: CASRGTGGDYEQYF. In nucleotides, the CDR3 is TGTGCCAGCAGAGGCACGGGGGGAGACTACGAGCAGTACTTC. V is TRBV6-6 and J is TRBJ2-7; 7 nucleotides line up with TRBD2. CDR1 and CDR2 (germline): MNHNY, SVGAGI (reference sequence). V shed 6 bases and J 3 bases; nucleotides not matched to a gene: 8. CDR3 length equals 14 residues.

The CDR3 region has the DNA TGTGCCAGCTCACCCCTAGGACAGATCAATCAGCCCCAGCATTTT. This encodes CASSPLGQINQPQHF. The chain carries TRBV18 and TRBJ1-5, with a weak D call TRBD1 (6 bases). Germline V gene sequence: CDR1 KGHSH, CDR2 LQKENI. The CDR3 is 15 residues long. Trimming left V 3 bases short and J 3 bases short, with 12 bases between.

This clone was found a few times. The genes are TRBV5-1 and TRBJ2-7, with TRBD1 matching 8 bases. The CDR3 contains 13 residues. Germline V gene data show CDR1 as SGHRS and CDR2 as YFSETQ. Unmatched junction bases numbered 7, after V lost 4 bases and J lost 7 bases. The CDR3 nucleotides are TGCGCCAGCAGCCCGGACAGGGTGGGGGAGCAGTACTTC. The encoded protein is CASSPDRVGEQYF.

The chain recombines TRBV6-6 with TRBJ1-2; 8 bases map to TRBD1. The CDR3 has 12 amino acids. V lost 5 bases and J lost 8; bases outside the gene matches: 4. Germline values: CDR1 MNHNY, CDR2 SVGAGI (reference sequence). The CDR3 DNA is TGTGCCAGCAGTCCGGACAGGGACGGCTACACCTTC. This gives the protein CASSPDRDGYTF.

The CDR3 region has the DNA TGTGCCAGCAGCTCGGACAGGGAGAACTCCTACGAGCAGTACTTC. Amino acids: CASSSDRENSYEQYF. The chain links TRBV7-9 to TRBJ2-7; 8 positions match TRBD1. This CDR3 is 15 amino acids long. With 4 bases clipped from V and 0 bases from J, the junction kept 5 bases outside the gene matches. The germline V gene has CDR1 SEHNR and CDR2 FQNEAQ (reference sequence).

The rearrangement links TRBV11-2 to TRBJ2-1, with D perhaps matching TRBD1 (6 bases). The V end was cut by 0 bases, the J end by 8 bases, with 20 bases between. The length of the CDR3 is 17 residues. Germline CDR1 is SGHAT and CDR2 is FQNNGV. For the CDR3, the DNA is TGTGCCAGCAGCTTAGATAGGGGAACAGGGCCCCTCGATGAGCAGTTCTTC. Translation gives CASSLDRGTGPLDEQFF.

The rearrangement joins TRBV6-5 to TRBJ2-7; a possible D gene is TRBD1 (6 bases). CDR1 and CDR2 (germline): MNHEY, SVGAGI. V gave up 0 bases and J gave up 2 bases, with 11 bases separating them. The CDR3 extends over 15 amino acids. CDR3: CASSYSVGAAYEQYF. The DNA for the CDR3 is TGTGCCAGCAGTTACTCGGTGGGGGCTGCCTACGAGCAGTACTTC.

The V call is TRBV2, the J call TRBJ1-1; 9 nucleotides line up with TRBD1. This CDR3 is 14 amino acids long. V trimming: 7 bases; J trimming: 3 bases; junction bases outside the gene matches: 6. Germline CDR1 reads SNHLY; CDR2 reads FYNNEI. The CDR3 protein is CASTFTGGDTEAFF. CDR3 in DNA: TGTGCCAGCACCTTCACAGGGGGCGACACTGAAGCTTTCTTT.

The V and J genes are TRBV7-2 and TRBJ2-5; TRBD1 matches 7 bases. The CDR3 runs 18 residues. The junction had 16 bases not matched to a gene; V was cut back by 4 bases and J by 2 bases. From germline, CDR1 is SGHTA and CDR2 FQGNSA. CDR3 DNA sequence: TGTGCCAGCAGCTCAAAACCCCGACAGGGAACATCACAAGAGACCCAGTACTTC. Translating it yields CASSSKPRQGTSQETQYF.

The CDR3 region has the DNA TGTGCCAGCAGCGTAGCGTCTTACGTTTCCTACTCTGGGGCCAACGTCCTGACTTTC. Residues: CASSVASYVSYSGANVLTF. The chain combines TRBV9 with TRBJ2-6, with D uncertain. Looked up from germline, CDR1 is SGDLS and CDR2 is YYNGEE. This CDR3 region has 19 residues. V lost 0 bases and J lost 0, with 16 bases in between.

The rearrangement joins TRBV6-5 to TRBJ1-3; D remains unclear. V was cut by 6 bases and J by 3 bases, with 12 bases left in between. This CDR3 region has 14 residues. Looked up from germline, CDR1 is MNHEY and CDR2 is SVGAGI. The CDR3 region is CASSRTAFGNTIYF. The CDR3 DNA sequence: TGTGCCAGCAGCCGGACGGCCTTTGGAAACACCATATATTTT.

The chain joins TRBV7-2 to TRBJ2-5; TRBD1 aligns across 9 bases. With V trimmed by 3 bases and J by 5 bases, 4 bases remained unmatched. CDR1 is SGHTA and CDR2 is FQGNSA in the germline V gene. The CDR3 has 14 amino acids. The CDR3 nucleotides read TGTGCCAGCAGCTTTTCGACAGGGGGGGAGACCCAGTACTTC. It codes for CASSFSTGGETQYF.

V gene TRBV7-6 combines with J gene TRBJ2-1, with TRBD1 matching over 9 bases. The CDR3 extends over 13 amino acids. Germline CDR1 reads SGHVS; CDR2 reads FNYEAQ. Germline trimming cut 7 bases from V and 5 bases from J; bases unmatched to any gene: 3. CDR3 protein: CASTWDRDNEQFF. Here the CDR3 DNA reads TGTGCCAGCACCTGGGACAGGGACAATGAGCAGTTCTTC.

The rearrangement links TRBV28 to TRBJ1-1; TRBD1 matches at 7 bases. The germline V gene encodes CDR1 MDHEN and CDR2 SYDVKM. V was pared by 1 base and J by 3 bases, with 8 bases of the junction left unmatched. This CDR3 is built from 16 residues. The CDR3 region has the DNA TGTGCCAGCAGTTTATTCGCGACAGGGATGGACACTGAAGCTTTCTTT. Its protein is CASSLFATGMDTEAFF.

The CDR3 loop reads CASRQQLQETQYF. DNA for the CDR3: TGTGCCAGCCGCCAACAGCTCCAAGAGACCCAGTACTTC. V is TRBV2 and J is TRBJ2-5; no reliable D call. CDR3 length equals 13 residues. Germline-derived CDR1 and CDR2 are SNHLY and FYNNEI. V shed 8 bases and J shed 1 base, with 11 bases lying between them. The whole variable domain, remainder taken from reference TRBV2 and TRBJ2-5, is EPEVTQTPSHQVTQMGQEVILRCVPISNHLYFYWYRQILGQKVEFLVSFYNNEISEKSEIFDDQFSVERPDGSNFTLKIRSTKLEDSAMYFCASRQQLQETQYFGPGTRLLVL.

The genes are TRBV9 and TRBJ2-7; the D is unclear. This CDR3 spans 18 amino acids. With 4 bases removed from V and 2 bases from J, the gap between germline ends came to 25 bases. Germline V CDR1 and CDR2: SGDLS, YYNGEE. The CDR3, as DNA: TGTGCCAGCAGCCCCAGTGAGGCTGGGAAACCCTTCCCCTACGAGCAGTACTTC. Protein product: CASSPSEAGKPFPYEQYF.

V is TRBV5-4 and J is TRBJ2-7; 11 positions match TRBD2. Per germline, CDR1 SGHNT and CDR2 YYREEE (reference sequence). The CDR3 is 16 residues long. The V gene end was trimmed by 0 bases and the J gene end by 4 bases; junction bases not matched to a gene: 6. In DNA, the CDR3 is TGTGCCAGCAGCTTGGCGGCTAGCGGGGGGACGTACGAGCAGTACTTC. Translated: CASSLAASGGTYEQYF.

The chain uses TRBV7-4 and TRBJ2-5, with TRBD2 matching 9 bases. Germline trimming cut 2 bases from V and 5 bases from J; bases unmatched to any gene: 15. The CDR3 is 18 residues long. The V gene's germline CDR1 is SGHVT and CDR2 SQSDAQ. CDR3 residues: CASSLHPRGTSRRETQYF. CDR3 nucleotides: TGTGCCAGCAGCTTACATCCGAGGGGGACTAGCAGACGGGAGACCCAGTACTTC.